This T cell receptor (beta chain) was recorded in a study of shared clonotypes between healthy human individuals. The repertoire was sequenced with immunoSEQ multiplex PCR; TCRdb's copy has only in-frame clones and lacks some. The sample lists some 1.5 million clones, nearly 99% occurring once. Germline CDR1 and CDR2: MNHNY and SVGAGI (reference sequence). Trimming at V came to 5 bases and at J to 4 bases, leaving 10 bases not matched to a gene. This CDR3 comprises 15 residues. The chain has TRBV6-6 and TRBJ1-1; the match to TRBD1 covers 7 bases. Input material: naive CD4+ T cells sorted from blood. Subset denoted: CD45RA+ positively selected. The clonotype comes from a young man in good health. CDR3 residues: CASSISTGVGTEAFF. The CDR3 nucleotides are TGTGCCAGCAGTATCAGTACAGGGGTCGGCACTGAAGCTTTCTTT.